The rows below give T cell receptor beta chains drawn from one sample of a study of molecular identifiers for immune sequencing clone quantification. A single record per CDR3 protein comes from TCRdb applying MiXCR to the PCR reads. Of about 510,000 distinct CDR3 sequences in the sample, over 20% are singletons; the top ten hold approximately 0.8%. Input material: naive CD8+ T cells from blood, with Jurkat cell RNA spiked in. Receptor source: a human donor in good health. Some libraries in this study had Jurkat cell RNA spiked in. Both conserved end residues are part of each CDR3. The order of the fields is clone size, D gene, J gene, V gene, CDR3 protein, CDR3 DNA. D genes are given only for firm matches. The size of a clone is reported for some rows only, either as once, few or many, or as a class for expanded clones.

clone_size: .
d_call: .
j_call: TRBJ2-7
v_call: TRBV27
cdr3_aa: CASSLFQGYYEQYF
cdr3_nt: TGTGCCAGCAGTTTATTTCAGGGTTACTACGAGCAGTACTTC

clone_size: many
d_call: .
j_call: TRBJ1-6
v_call: TRBV20-1
cdr3_aa: CSARNYIGGGAYNSPLHF
cdr3_nt: TGCAGTGCTAGAAACTACATAGGCGGGGGCGCGTATAATTCACCCCTCCACTTT

clone_size: many
d_call: .
j_call: TRBJ2-2
v_call: TRBV24-1
cdr3_aa: CATAGQSQTGELFF
cdr3_nt: TGTGCCACCGCCGGACAGAGTCAAACCGGGGAGCTGTTTTTT

clone_size: .
d_call: .
j_call: TRBJ2-1
v_call: TRBV9
cdr3_aa: CASSVEVLSSYNEQFF
cdr3_nt: TGTGCCAGCAGCGTAGAAGTCCTGAGCTCCTACAATGAGCAGTTCTTC

clone_size: .
d_call: .
j_call: TRBJ2-3
v_call: TRBV29-1
cdr3_aa: CSVDPFPDTRYF
cdr3_nt: TGCAGCGTCGACCCCTTCCCAGATACGCGGTATTTT

clone_size: few
d_call: .
j_call: TRBJ1-1
v_call: TRBV6-2/TRBV6-3
cdr3_aa: CASRLSRGGTNTEAFF
cdr3_nt: TGTGCCAGCAGATTGAGCCGGGGAGGGACGAACACTGAAGCTTTCTTT

clone_size: .
d_call: .
j_call: TRBJ1-1
v_call: TRBV19
cdr3_aa: CASSERRNTEAFF
cdr3_nt: TGTGCCAGTAGTGAGCGTAGGAACACTGAAGCTTTCTTT

clone_size: few
d_call: .
j_call: TRBJ2-3
v_call: TRBV21-1
cdr3_aa: CASTTREFTDTQYF
cdr3_nt: TGTGCCAGCACCACTAGGGAATTCACAGATACGCAGTATTTT

clone_size: many
d_call: .
j_call: TRBJ2-1
v_call: TRBV7-2
cdr3_aa: CASSLEASSSYNEQFF
cdr3_nt: TGTGCCAGCAGCTTAGAGGCTAGCAGCTCCTACAATGAGCAGTTCTTC

clone_size: .
d_call: .
j_call: TRBJ2-2
v_call: TRBV6-2/TRBV6-3
cdr3_aa: CASSAWAGLNTGELFF
cdr3_nt: TGTGCCAGCAGTGCATGGGCAGGCTTGAACACCGGGGAGCTGTTTTTT

clone_size: .
d_call: .
j_call: TRBJ1-2
v_call: TRBV7-9
cdr3_aa: CASARVGDFYGCTF
cdr3_nt: TGTGCCAGCGCCCGAGTGGGGGACTTCTATGGCTGCACCTTC

clone_size: many
d_call: TRBD1
j_call: TRBJ1-5
v_call: TRBV5-6
cdr3_aa: CASSFGQGGQPQHF
cdr3_nt: TGTGCCAGCAGCTTTGGACAGGGAGGACAGCCCCAGCATTTT

clone_size: many
d_call: .
j_call: TRBJ2-2
v_call: TRBV6-5
cdr3_aa: CASSYKNTGELFF
cdr3_nt: TGTGCCAGCAGCTACAAGAACACCGGGGAGCTGTTTTTT

clone_size: .
d_call: .
j_call: TRBJ2-3
v_call: TRBV12-5
cdr3_aa: CASATTAGADTDTQYF
cdr3_nt: TGTGCTAGTGCCACGACGGCAGGAGCTGACACAGATACGCAGTATTTT

clone_size: .
d_call: TRBD2
j_call: TRBJ2-3
v_call: TRBV9
cdr3_aa: CASSIDSGGRTDTQYF
cdr3_nt: TGTGCCAGCAGCATCGATAGCGGGGGCCGCACAGATACGCAGTATTTT

clone_size: few
d_call: .
j_call: TRBJ2-1
v_call: TRBV27
cdr3_aa: CASSLSGPIRSYNEQFF
cdr3_nt: TGTGCCAGCAGTTTATCGGGCCCGATCCGGTCCTACAATGAGCAGTTCTTC

clone_size: .
d_call: .
j_call: TRBJ2-7
v_call: TRBV9
cdr3_aa: CASSSGQPNEQYF
cdr3_nt: TGTGCCAGCAGCTCAGGACAGCCCAACGAGCAGTACTTC

clone_size: .
d_call: .
j_call: TRBJ2-6
v_call: TRBV13
cdr3_aa: CASSLGFSGANVLTF
cdr3_nt: TGTGCCAGCAGCTTAGGGTTCTCTGGGGCCAACGTCCTGACTTTC

clone_size: few
d_call: .
j_call: TRBJ2-4
v_call: TRBV27
cdr3_aa: CASSLGSIQYF
cdr3_nt: TGTGCCAGCAGTCTAGGGTCCATTCAGTACTTC

clone_size: many
d_call: .
j_call: TRBJ1-5
v_call: TRBV27
cdr3_aa: CASSFQGFNQPQHF
cdr3_nt: TGTGCCAGCAGTTTTCAGGGCTTCAATCAGCCCCAGCATTTT

clone_size: .
d_call: .
j_call: TRBJ2-1
v_call: TRBV10-1
cdr3_aa: CASSESPTHNEQFF
cdr3_nt: TGCGCCAGCAGTGAGTCCCCGACCCACAATGAGCAGTTCTTC

clone_size: few
d_call: TRBD2
j_call: TRBJ2-7
v_call: TRBV20-1
cdr3_aa: CSARDRLAGGVYEQYF
cdr3_nt: TGCAGTGCTAGAGATCGATTAGCGGGAGGGGTCTACGAGCAGTACTTC

clone_size: many
d_call: TRBD2
j_call: TRBJ2-1
v_call: TRBV7-9
cdr3_aa: CASRQLAGGPREQFF
cdr3_nt: TGTGCCAGCAGACAACTAGCGGGAGGGCCCCGCGAGCAGTTCTTC

clone_size: .
d_call: .
j_call: TRBJ1-5
v_call: TRBV4-1
cdr3_aa: CASSQVGGDSNQPQHF
cdr3_nt: TGCGCCAGCAGCCAAGTTGGGGGGGATAGCAATCAGCCCCAGCATTTT

clone_size: many
d_call: .
j_call: TRBJ2-3
v_call: TRBV6-2/TRBV6-3
cdr3_aa: CASSYFRDTQYF
cdr3_nt: TGTGCCAGCAGTTACTTTAGAGATACGCAGTATTTT

clone_size: few
d_call: TRBD2
j_call: TRBJ2-1
v_call: TRBV7-9
cdr3_aa: CASGLLAGEANNEQFF
cdr3_nt: TGTGCCAGCGGCCTGCTAGCGGGAGAGGCCAACAATGAGCAGTTCTTC

clone_size: many
d_call: TRBD1
j_call: TRBJ1-5
v_call: TRBV7-9
cdr3_aa: CASSLAEGQGPGQPQHF
cdr3_nt: TGTGCCAGCAGCTTAGCTGAGGGACAGGGCCCAGGACAGCCCCAGCATTTT

clone_size: many
d_call: TRBD2
j_call: TRBJ2-1
v_call: TRBV29-1
cdr3_aa: CSVAAGLAGGSEQFF
cdr3_nt: TGCAGCGTAGCCGCTGGACTAGCGGGGGGTAGTGAGCAGTTCTTC

clone_size: few
d_call: .
j_call: TRBJ1-5
v_call: TRBV2
cdr3_aa: CASSPGTSNQPQHF
cdr3_nt: TGTGCCAGCAGTCCAGGGACTAGCAATCAGCCCCAGCATTTT

clone_size: .
d_call: .
j_call: TRBJ2-5
v_call: TRBV14
cdr3_aa: CASSQERVQETQYF
cdr3_nt: TGTGCCAGCAGCCAAGAGCGGGTTCAAGAGACCCAGTACTTC

clone_size: few
d_call: TRBD1
j_call: TRBJ1-5
v_call: TRBV2
cdr3_aa: CASTKGTDSNQPQHF
cdr3_nt: TGTGCCAGCACTAAAGGGACAGATAGCAATCAGCCCCAGCATTTT

clone_size: few
d_call: TRBD1
j_call: TRBJ2-7
v_call: TRBV7-9
cdr3_aa: CASSSEDRVEQYF
cdr3_nt: TGTGCCAGCAGCTCCGAGGACAGGGTCGAGCAGTACTTC